The clone carrying this TCR beta chain appeared a few times. As yet, its antigen is unknown. This sample was included in a study of T-cell reconstitution after alpha-beta-depleted transplantation in children. Unique molecular identifiers were used to barcode this TCRbeta library. TCRdb called the PCR reads again in MiXCR, with one record for every CDR3 protein. The table has about 300,000 distinct CDR3 sequences, less than 9.5% seen once. The germline V gene encodes CDR1 SGHAT and CDR2 FQNNGV. Deletions cut 1 base from V and 8 bases from J, with 12 bases between. The CDR3 covers 14 residues. Overall study results and limits: Newly made T cells mostly supplied T-cell counts and diversity one year after transplant. Reported findings indicate that, about two months after transplant, alpha-beta T cells came from several hundred expanded clones, which were derived from non-depleted graft cells. Elevated TCRbeta diversity at day 60 was traced, in some patients, to surviving recipient T cells and thymic progenitors.

The material was peripheral blood, obtained 360 days after TCRalphabeta/CD19-depleted stem cell transplant. The clonotype originates from a female patient aged 2-9 years who had a stem cell transplant for Fanconi anemia, so the T cells may come from the graft donor. The V and J genes are TRBV11-2 and TRBJ1-5; D is ambiguous. The CDR3 here is CASSLVPGGEPQHF. As DNA, the CDR3 is TGTGCCAGCAGCTTAGTGCCAGGCGGGGAGCCCCAGCATTTT.